The present TCR beta chain was sequenced within a study of human T cells and chemical hapten exposure (dated by TCRdb to the early 2020s). Turning to the overall study: For sensitization, 2% DPC in acetone was applied to a 2 cm by 2 cm area of upper inner arm skin. The libraries were sequenced as a pool, and the TCR yield per sample differed mostly because of small variations in library volumes within the pool. Patch testing on the upper back used Finn chambers containing 0.01% DPC, with scoring done after 6 days according to International Contact Dermatitis Research Group standards. Throughout the approximately 25-week study period, patients were also given weekly therapeutic DPC doses on the scalp. In alopecia patients, the study followed how the peripheral blood TCR repertoire changed in vivo over primary and secondary sensitization to diphenylcyclopropenone (DPC), a hapten. Blood samples were taken from patients before sensitization (week 0) and then at 2, 6 and about 24 weeks after DPC sensitization. For TCR sequencing, blood came from about 29 alopecia patients at anywhere from one to four time points (pre-sensitization, 2, 6 and 24 weeks). Alopecia areata with under or over 50% scalp involvement, alopecia totalis and alopecia universalis were represented in the patient cohort, which was mostly female.

Comment on this clonotype: Its binding antigen is unknown. No per-base quality is available; no much larger clone lies one base away.

This specimen's time point label, per the study, means: pre-sensitization, week 0. The sample's treatment or condition label, in plain terms: therapeutic diphenylcyclopropenone sensitization with weekly scalp DPC. At each patch-test visit, blood was drawn before the patch test was applied. Patients were considered eligible if aged 18 to 70, diagnosed with alopecia and deemed suitable for DPC therapy, and patients were excluded if pregnant. Total RNA was extracted from unfractionated whole blood collected in Tempus Blood RNA tubes. The study at large found these results: Significantly more large CDR3 similarity clusters were formed by expanded TCRs than by pre-sensitization or healthy control sets, consistent with antigen-driven responses. Alopecia, a presumed autoimmune disease, was present in all patients, so the immune response of the patients might differ from that of healthy individuals. Repeated subsampling changed both the strength of the expansion versus patch-test correlation and the threshold at which that correlation became significant. DPC sensitization did not change how many TCRs were above 1 in 1000 frequency, and no evidence was found of alterations in global repertoire structure. Patch test score was positively correlated with the number of PT1 expanded TCRs, with significance at thresholds 8, 16 and 32 but not at 4.

The method behind the library was RACE. TCRdb shows the sequencer as NextSeq 500. Library preparation attached unique molecular identifiers to individual cDNA molecules for quantitative, reproducible TCR counting. Both TCR alpha and TCR beta chains were sequenced from each blood RNA sample. On the study's bioinformatics: The median number of TCRs per sample was over 95,000, ranging from roughly 20,000 to 690,600. V, J and CDR3 annotation of the TCR reads was carried out using the Decombinator software suite. For the PS versus PT1 abundance plots, all samples were subsampled to the same number of TCRs (28,000). Expanded TCRs were defined as absent before sensitization and observed at least eight times at the 2-week time point. Clones were called with MiXCR by TCRdb after fastp trimmed the public reads at Q25, and only in-frame beta chains were retained. Each entry is one CDR3 protein sequence, shown with its most common DNA and genes. These V and J calls are TCRdb output, not the study's own analysis. The sample yields under 200,000 distinct CDR3 sequences; approximately 29% were counted once. Clones ranked in the top ten supply roughly 3% of the sample.

The CDR3 spans 17 residues, from the cysteine through the phenylalanine. The sequence is cut down to CDR3 DNA, 51 bases in frame from base 1. CDR1 LGHDT and CDR2 YNNKEL are derived from the germline V gene (reference sequence). Trimmed from V: 0 bases; trimmed from J: 3 bases; junction bases lacking a gene match: 11. The receptor chain draws on TRBV3-1 and TRBJ2-7; TRBD2 agrees with 7 junctional bases. This TCR derives from a woman in her twenties or thirties with alopecia areata. Some clones in this sample may be carry-over from other donors' samples. The sample was whole blood, taken in connection with sensitization to the hapten diphenylcyclopropenone (DPC). The DNA reads as follows: TGTGCCAGCAGCCAAGATCGGACCGGCGGGAGTCTCTACGAGCAGTACTTC. Translated, this gives CASSQDRTGGSLYEQYF.